The 10 T cell receptor beta chains listed next were all sequenced from one sample in a study of cytomegalovirus exposure and HLA in healthy donors. PCR employed 60 Vbeta and 13 Jbeta primers. Clones were sequenced by immunoSEQ multiplex PCR, and TCRdb holds only the in-frame ones, with some missing. The sample carries around 170,000 clones, roughly 71% recorded once. The material sequenced was PBMCs. Every receptor here comes from a girl aged 5-17 years in good health and CMV-seronegative.

The chain has TRBV5-1 and TRBJ1-4, with D possibly being TRBD1 (6 bases). V dropped 7 bases and J dropped 6 bases, with 13 bases sitting between them. The germline V gene has CDR1 SGHRS and CDR2 YFSETQ. The CDR3 length is 13 residues. CDR3 sequence (DNA): TGCGCCAGCCGAACGGACAGCTATGAAAAACTGTTTTTT. As protein: CASRTDSYEKLFF.

This sequence joins TRBV12-5 and TRBJ2-5, with 10 bases fitting TRBD1. Trimming took 4 bases from V and 5 from J; bases not matched to a gene: 4. CDR3 size: 14 residues. CDR1 is LGHNT and CDR2 is FRNRAP in the germline V gene. DNA for the CDR3: TGTGCTAGTGGTTCCGGGACAGGGGTCGAGACCCAGTACTTC. Translated, it gives CASGSGTGVETQYF.

This clone was detected only a few times. CDR3 nucleotide sequence: TGTGCCAGCAGCCAAGCCCGGACAGGGGGTGGGGGCTACACCTTC. This codes for CASSQARTGGGGYTF. The chain links TRBV4-2 to TRBJ1-2; 10 nucleotides match TRBD1. Unmatched junction bases numbered 7, after V lost 1 base and J lost 8 bases. There are 15 residues in the CDR3. Germline-derived CDR1 and CDR2 are LGHNA and YNFKEQ.

The chain combines TRBV6-1 with TRBJ1-2, with 9 bases fitting TRBD1. V was clipped by 3 bases and J by 6 bases; unmatched bases: 5. The CDR3 spans 14 residues. The V gene's germline CDR1 is MNHNS and CDR2 SASEGT. The CDR3 reads CASSDRTGVDGYTF. The CDR3 DNA reads TGTGCCAGCAGTGACAGGACAGGGGTGGATGGCTACACCTTC.

The chain has TRBV6-5 and TRBJ1-6, with 9 bases matching TRBD1. CDR3 length: 15 residues. The V gene's germline CDR1 is MNHEY and CDR2 SVGAGI. Unmatched junction bases numbered 5, after V lost 4 bases and J lost 7 bases. The CDR3 sequence is CASSWDRVGNSPLHF. CDR3 nucleotide sequence: TGTGCCAGCAGTTGGGACAGGGTTGGCAATTCACCCCTCCACTTT.

The rearrangement uses TRBV5-6 and TRBJ2-1, with TRBD2 matching 12 bases. Germline CDR1 is SGHDT and CDR2 is YYEEEE. V gave up 6 bases and J gave up 4 bases; unmatched junction bases: 2. CDR3 length equals 14 residues. The DNA for the CDR3 is TGTGCCAGCAAGACTAGCGGGGGTTACAATGAGCAGTTCTTC. Its translation: CASKTSGGYNEQFF.

The gene calls are TRBV6-6 and TRBJ2-1; 7 positions agree with TRBD2. There are 16 residues in the CDR3. Germline V lookup: CDR1 MNHNY, CDR2 SVGAGI (reference sequence). J lost 2 bases, V lost 7 bases, and 11 bases had no gene match. CDR3 DNA sequence: TGTGCCAGCATCATTTCGCGGGGGAATGCCTACAATGAGCAGTTCTTC. It yields the protein CASIISRGNAYNEQFF.

The chain is built from TRBV5-1 and TRBJ2-5; 7 positions agree with TRBD2. The CDR3 runs to 11 residues. With V trimmed by 6 bases and J by 5 bases, 1 base remained unmatched. Germline CDR1 and CDR2: SGHRS and YFSETQ. The chain's CDR3 is CASIGGETQYF. CDR3 DNA sequence: TGCGCCAGCATCGGGGGGGAGACCCAGTACTTC.

The chain links TRBV6-5 to TRBJ1-1; 7 bases align to TRBD1. The CDR3 loop spans 14 amino acids. V lost 5 bases to trimming and J lost 1 base; unmatched junction nucleotides: 4. Germline V gives CDR1 MNHEY, CDR2 SVGAGI. The CDR3 region has the DNA TGTGCCAGCAGTCTGGGACAGACGAACACTGAAGCTTTCTTT. This sequence encodes CASSLGQTNTEAFF.

This chain uses TRBV27 with TRBJ2-5, with D possibly matching TRBD2 (5 bases). CDR3 length equals 14 residues. Germline V gene data show CDR1 as MNHEY and CDR2 as SMNVEV (reference sequence). V was shortened by 3 bases and J by 5 bases, with 13 bases between the two germline ends. CDR3 nucleotide sequence: TGTGCCAGCAGTTTGGGAGTGAACCGGGAGACCCAGTACTTC. Its translation is CASSLGVNRETQYF.